This T cell receptor (beta chain) originates from a study of blood T cell repertoires in COVID-19 (dated by TCRdb to 2020 to 2022). Concerning the study at large: Samples covering the acute and convalescent phases of COVID-19 were provided by collaborators in the United States, Italy and Spain. The prospective study material was composed of cDNA or gDNA derived from T cells, B-cell-depleted T cells, or PBMCs. Samples came from the ongoing ImmuneRACE study (first 160 participants) plus 1,254 subjects from 6 global collaborators. A de-identified subject ID, COVID-19 status, age in years and sex were almost always included in the sample metadata. Where available, HLA class I and class II types were obtained from metadata supplied by the sample provider rather than from assay-based typing. The repertoires were released in a freely available public database meant as a resource for research on the immune response to SARS-CoV-2. Deeply sampled blood TCRbeta repertoires from subjects exposed to, actively infected with, or recovered from COVID-19 were included in the dataset. Study-wide conclusions, independent of this receptor: The amount of clinical and demographic metadata varied by source and participant and was provided uncurated.

Concerning this clone itself: Its antigen is unknown. There are no base qualities to consult, and no much larger clone falls within one base.

TCRbeta CDR3 regions were amplified from genomic DNA using the immunoSEQ Assay, a bias-controlled multiplex PCR. Processing in the source paper ran as follows. The number of nucleated cells in each sample was estimated by amplification of reference gene primers within the assay. Sequence reads were collapsed and filtered to measure the absolute abundance of every unique TCRbeta CDR3 rearrangement. For each sample, productive Simpson clonality was calculated as the square root of Simpson's diversity index over productive rearrangements. Imported from immuneACCESS, the table was reduced by TCRdb to in-frame sequences with V and J called. These copies leave out some clones; in studies compared against another copy, an unresolved V gene accounts for under half, and the cause of the remainder is not known. V, J and clone size derive from that table, while D and trimming were established from the DNA sequence. This sample lists 300,000 or so clones; roughly nine tenths were detected once. Clones ranked in the top ten supply 2% to 3% of the sample.

The CDR3 goes from the cysteine to the phenylalanine over 15 residues. The kept DNA is CDR3 alone, 45 bases in frame from the first base. The CDR1 and CDR2 encoded by the germline V gene are LGHNA and YNFKEQ. Relative to germline, V is 0 bases shorter and J is 9 bases shorter, with 15 bases between their ends. In the prospective study, participants were about 18 to 100 years old, resided in 20 to 30 geographic areas of the United States, and were enrolled through a virtual design. In the prospective study, participants were assigned to cohorts based on the clinical history participants reported in a screening survey and a study questionnaire. ImmuneRACE Cohort 3 recovered participants were defined by two consecutive negative NP/OP PCR tests, healthcare professional clearance, or symptom resolution. Mobile phlebotomists in the prospective study collected whole blood, serum and a nasopharyngeal or oropharyngeal swab from every participant. Prospective study participants could optionally give additional blood draws and questionnaires over a roughly 2-month period. Before DNA extraction, prospective study blood samples were shipped either frozen or at room temperature.

The V and J segments used are TRBV4-2 and TRBJ2-1; confidence is insufficient to name the D gene. The specimen was PBMCs or T cells enriched from blood (not recorded which). This sequence originates from a man between 60 and 75 years old who had recovered from COVID-19. The sequenced DNA is TGTGCCAGCAGCCAAGAAGAGGATAGTTTTAGTGAGCAGTTCTTC. This encodes CASSQEEDSFSEQFF.